These 27 T cell receptor beta chains were sequenced from one sample in a study of cytomegalovirus exposure and HLA in healthy donors. The study ran its PCR with 60 Vbeta and 13 Jbeta primers. The assay was immunoSEQ multiplex PCR, and TCRdb's table has in-frame clones only and misses some. The data show 170,000 or so clones, 80% to 85% seen once. The sample was PBMCs. The receptors were sampled from a man aged 18 to 29 in good health and CMV-seronegative.

The chain joins TRBV9 to TRBJ2-7; 10 positions match TRBD1. This CDR3 has 14 residues. J gave up 5 bases and V 2 bases, and 4 bases lay outside the gene matches. Germline lookup yields CDR1 SGDLS and CDR2 YYNGEE. The CDR3 DNA is TGTGCCAGCAGCGTGGGACAGGGGCTCAACGAGCAGTACTTC. It specifies CASSVGQGLNEQYF.

The chain is built from TRBV4-1 and TRBJ1-6; TRBD1 might be the D (6 bases). The CDR3 runs 16 residues. Looked up from germline, CDR1 is MGHRA and CDR2 is YSYEKL. V gave up 4 bases and J gave up 0 bases, with 10 bases separating them. The CDR3 loop reads CASSPGESSYNSPLHF. The CDR3 DNA reads as TGCGCCAGCAGCCCAGGGGAAAGCTCCTATAATTCACCCCTCCACTTT.

This clone was observed a single time. The chain employs TRBV18 and TRBJ2-7; TRBD1 might be the D (6 bases). This CDR3 is built from 13 residues. Trimming removed 6 bases from V and 3 bases from J, with 12 bases in between. Germline CDR1 is KGHSH and CDR2 is LQKENI. CDR3 protein: CASSGQTSYEQYF. The CDR3 DNA follows: TGTGCCAGCTCCGGACAGACGAGCTACGAGCAGTACTTC.

The V and J genes are TRBV19 and TRBJ1-3; possibly TRBD1 for D (5 bases). The germline CDR1 and CDR2 sequences are LNHDA and SQIVND (reference sequence). The CDR3 has 16 amino acids. Trimming took off 7 bases at V and 0 bases at J, with 16 bases between the two ends. CDR3 residues: CASKSRDPSSGNTIYF. The CDR3 DNA reads as TGTGCCAGTAAATCGCGGGACCCGAGCTCTGGAAACACCATATATTTT.

V and J are TRBV5-1 and TRBJ2-1; 15 bases fit TRBD2. Per germline, CDR1 SGHRS and CDR2 YFSETQ. The CDR3 contains 18 residues. The trim removed 4 bases at V and 2 bases at J, leaving 7 bases unmatched. The CDR3 sequence is CASSPQGTSGGPYNEQFF. CDR3 DNA sequence: TGCGCCAGCAGCCCCCAAGGGACTAGCGGGGGGCCCTACAATGAGCAGTTCTTC.

V is TRBV2 and J is TRBJ1-4, with a weak D call TRBD1 (5 bases). From germline, CDR1 is SNHLY and CDR2 FYNNEI. CDR3 size: 14 residues. Trimming took off 1 base at V and 8 bases at J, with 11 bases between the two ends. The CDR3 is CASSEDRRWEKLFF. In DNA form, the CDR3 reads TGTGCCAGCAGTGAAGACAGGCGGTGGGAAAAACTGTTTTTT.

The chain is built from TRBV18 and TRBJ2-3; TRBD2 might be the D (7 bases). The germline V gene has CDR1 KGHSH and CDR2 LQKENI. The V gene lost 0 bases and the J gene lost 7 bases, with 14 bases spanning the gap. This CDR3 contains 15 residues. The CDR3 loop is CASSPPFGGLHTQYF. The CDR3, as DNA: TGTGCCAGCTCACCACCCTTCGGGGGGCTACATACGCAGTATTTT.

V is TRBV5-6 and J is TRBJ2-7; TRBD1 matches 8 bases. This CDR3 has 13 amino acids. Looked up from germline, CDR1 is SGHDT and CDR2 is YYEEEE. With 3 bases clipped from V and 6 bases from J, the junction kept 5 bases outside the gene matches. CDR3 sequence: CASSSTGVGEQYF. The DNA for the CDR3 is TGTGCCAGCAGCTCGACAGGGGTCGGCGAGCAGTACTTC.

V is TRBV4-3 and J is TRBJ2-1; 7 nucleotides align to TRBD2. J was trimmed by 3 bases and V by 3 bases; bases with no gene match: 5. This CDR3 comprises 15 residues. The V gene's germline CDR1 is LGHNA and CDR2 YSLEER. The DNA of the CDR3 is TGCGCCAGCAGCCATGGAGCGGGGTTCTACAATGAGCAGTTCTTC. This gives the protein CASSHGAGFYNEQFF.

The CDR3 sequence: CASSMDTAHYEQYF. The CDR3 DNA follows: TGTGCCAGTAGTATGGACACGGCTCATTACGAGCAGTACTTC. V usage is TRBV19 and J usage is TRBJ2-7; possibly TRBD1 for D (5 bases). Germline CDR1 is LNHDA and CDR2 is SQIVND (reference sequence). The CDR3 length is 14 residues. V lost 3 bases and J lost 4, with 13 bases in between. Combining the CDR3 with reference TRBV19 and TRBJ2-7 gives the whole variable domain DGGITQSPKYLFRKEGQNVTLSCEQNLNHDAMYWYRQDPGQGLRLIYYSQIVNDFQKGDIAEGYSVSREKKESFPLTVTSAQKNPTAFYLCASSMDTAHYEQYFGPGTRLTVT.

This clone was picked up a small number of times. The chain has TRBV5-4 and TRBJ2-7, with a weak D call TRBD2 (5 bases). With 2 bases removed from V and 7 bases from J, the gap between germline ends came to 7 bases. This CDR3 has 11 residues. Germline V CDR1 and CDR2: SGHNT, YYREEE (reference sequence). CDR3 coding DNA: TGTGCCAGCAGCTTCGGCGGGGAGCAGTACTTC. Protein product: CASSFGGEQYF. Filled out from reference TRBV5-4 and TRBJ2-7, the complete variable domain reads ETGVTQSPTHLIKTRGQQVTLRCSSQSGHNTVSWYQQALGQGPQFIFQYYREEENGRGNFPPRFSGLQFPNYSSELNVNALELDDSALYLCASSFGGEQYFGPGTRLTVT.

The chain couples TRBV10-2 to TRBJ2-1, with D tentatively TRBD2 (5 bases). CDR3 length: 12 residues. CDR1 is WSHSY, CDR2 SAAADI, per germline. Trimming pared 5 bases from V and 10 bases from J, leaving 12 bases between. The CDR3 region is CASSPDSVEQFF. The CDR3, as DNA: TGCGCCAGCAGTCCGGACTCGGTCGAGCAGTTCTTC.

This sequence joins TRBV4-3 and TRBJ2-7, with D uncertain. This CDR3 is 15 amino acids long. The germline V and J ends were trimmed by 0 bases and 2 bases, with 11 bases remaining between them. Germline CDR1 is LGHNA and CDR2 is YSLEER. This CDR3 reads CASSQDNSSPYEQYF. CDR3 nucleotides: TGCGCCAGCAGCCAAGATAACTCCTCCCCCTACGAGCAGTACTTC.

This rearrangement joins TRBV9 to TRBJ2-5; D gene ambiguous. V gave up 4 bases and J gave up 0 bases, with 10 bases separating them. CDR1 and CDR2 (germline): SGDLS, YYNGEE. This CDR3 is 14 amino acids long. The CDR3 DNA reads as TGTGCCAGCAGCACCAGAGGATACCAAGAGACCCAGTACTTC. It yields the protein CASSTRGYQETQYF.

The genes are TRBV7-9 and TRBJ1-5; a possible D gene is TRBD1 (6 bases). Trimming stripped 5 bases from V and 4 bases from J, with 12 bases between. There are 14 residues in the CDR3. Germline lookup yields CDR1 SEHNR and CDR2 FQNEAQ (reference sequence). This chain's CDR3 is CASSAWDNNQPQHF. The DNA for the CDR3 is TGTGCCAGCAGCGCCTGGGACAATAATCAGCCCCAGCATTTT.

CDR3 sequence reads: CASSLWSGAGETQYF. In nucleotides, the CDR3 is TGTGCCAGCAGCCTCTGGTCAGGGGCCGGGGAGACCCAGTACTTC. The chain links TRBV14 to TRBJ2-5; tentative D call: TRBD1 (6 bases). Germline V gene data show CDR1 as SGHDN and CDR2 as FVKESK. The CDR3 consists of 15 residues. Trimming stripped 4 bases from V and 5 bases from J, with 17 bases between.

V usage is TRBV11-3 and J usage is TRBJ2-3; 8 bases are shared with TRBD2. The J segment lost 2 bases and the V segment lost 5 bases, leaving 6 bases of the junction unmatched. The CDR3 covers 15 residues. Germline V gene lookup returns CDR1 SGHNT and CDR2 YENEEA. The CDR3 loop reads CASSPLGGATDTQYF. DNA of the CDR3: TGTGCCAGCAGCCCACTCGGGGGGGCCACAGATACGCAGTATTTT.

This chain links TRBV7-8 with TRBJ2-3, with 16 bases matching TRBD2. The CDR3 loop spans 17 amino acids. The junction had 6 bases not matched to a gene; V was cut back by 5 bases and J by 4 bases. Germline lookup yields CDR1 SGHVS and CDR2 FQNEAQ. The CDR3 coding sequence is TGTGCCAGCAGCCCCATGGGACTAGCGGGAGGGGCAGATACGCAGTATTTT. Its protein product is CASSPMGLAGGADTQYF.

CDR3 sequence reads: CATAGLAGGRGNEQFF. CDR3 coding DNA: TGTGCCACGGCGGGACTAGCGGGGGGGCGGGGAAATGAGCAGTTCTTC. The chain uses TRBV28 and TRBJ2-1; 16 bases line up with TRBD2. The germline V gene encodes CDR1 MDHEN and CDR2 SYDVKM. J was trimmed by 7 bases and V by 10 bases; bases with no gene match: 10. The CDR3 sequence is 16 residues long. Together with reference TRBV28 and TRBJ2-1, the CDR3 gives the full variable domain: DVKVTQSSRYLVKRTGEKVFLECVQDMDHENMFWYRQDPGLGLRLIYFSYDVKMKEKGDIPEGYSVSREKKERFSLILESASTNQTSMYLCATAGLAGGRGNEQFFGPGTRLTVL.

This chain links TRBV19 with TRBJ2-7, with 7 bases identical to TRBD2. This CDR3 comprises 13 residues. The V and J ends lost 3 bases and 5 bases, in that order; junction bases with no gene match: 4. Germline V CDR1 and CDR2: LNHDA, SQIVND (reference sequence). The chain's CDR3 is CASSIGGGDEQYF. The CDR3 nucleotides read TGTGCCAGTAGTATTGGGGGAGGGGACGAGCAGTACTTC.

In its sample, this clone was seen once. The V gene is TRBV9, the J gene TRBJ2-5, with D hard to call. CDR3 length: 14 residues. From germline, CDR1 is SGDLS and CDR2 YYNGEE. V lost 2 bases to trimming and J lost 2 bases, with 10 bases between them. CDR3 DNA sequence: TGTGCCAGCAGCGTGTCTGGGCTTCAAGAGACCCAGTACTTC. Its protein is CASSVSGLQETQYF.

CDR3 loop: CASGSGLAGAGDEQFF. The CDR3 DNA sequence: TGTGCTAGTGGTTCCGGACTAGCGGGGGCCGGGGATGAGCAGTTCTTC. The J gene is TRBJ2-1, the V gene TRBV12-5; TRBD2 matches at 13 bases. Trimming at V came to 4 bases and at J to 8 bases, leaving 8 bases not matched to a gene. CDR3 length: 16 amino acids. Germline loops: CDR1 LGHNT, CDR2 FRNRAP.

The chain employs TRBV5-4 and TRBJ2-3; 7 bases are a match to TRBD1. The CDR3 runs 17 residues. Germline V gene sequence: CDR1 SGHNT, CDR2 YYREEE (reference sequence). J was trimmed by 0 bases and V by 0 bases; bases with no gene match: 7. The DNA of the CDR3 is TGTGCCAGCAGCTTGGGGGGACAGATAACCAGCACAGATACGCAGTATTTT. Protein: CASSLGGQITSTDTQYF. Combining the CDR3 with reference TRBV5-4 and TRBJ2-3 gives the whole variable domain ETGVTQSPTHLIKTRGQQVTLRCSSQSGHNTVSWYQQALGQGPQFIFQYYREEENGRGNFPPRFSGLQFPNYSSELNVNALELDDSALYLCASSLGGQITSTDTQYFGPGTRLTVL.

The chain recombines TRBV11-2 with TRBJ2-1; D remains ambiguous. The CDR3 contains 14 residues. V lost 5 bases to trimming and J lost 4 bases, with 12 bases between them. CDR1 and CDR2 from the germline V gene are SGHAT and FQNNGV. This CDR3 is CASSLSQLYNEQFF. In DNA form, the CDR3 reads TGTGCCAGCAGCCTTTCCCAACTTTACAATGAGCAGTTCTTC.

This clone has just one count. Mismatch with germline at one junction end may stem from a read error. This sequence joins TRBV7-9 and TRBJ1-1; tentative D call: TRBD1 (5 bases). The CDR3 loop spans 15 amino acids. Germline V lookup: CDR1 SEHNR, CDR2 FQNEAQ (reference sequence). This chain's CDR3 is CSSSLDQGGDTEAFF. The DNA of the CDR3 is TGTTCCAGCAGCTTAGATCAGGGCGGGGACACTGAAGCTTTCTTT. Complete variable domain (other parts from reference TRBV7-9 and TRBJ1-1): DTGVSQNPRHKITKRGQNVTFRCDPISEHNRLYWYRQTLGQGPEFLTYFQNEAQLEKSRLLSDRFSAERPKGSFSTLEIQRTEQGDSAMYLCSSSLDQGGDTEAFFGQGTRLTVV.

The gene calls are TRBV6-4 and TRBJ2-2, with D maybe TRBD1 (5 bases). This CDR3 has 15 residues. Trimming took 4 bases from V and 5 from J, leaving 14 bases between them. Per the germline V gene, CDR1 is MRHNA and CDR2 is SNTAGT. CDR3 sequence reads: CASSVRDGDTGELFF. The CDR3 DNA follows: TGTGCCAGCAGTGTCAGGGATGGTGATACCGGGGAGCTGTTTTTT.

This clone appeared a single time. The chain is built from TRBV28 and TRBJ1-5; TRBD1 matches 7 bases. With 5 bases clipped from V and 5 bases from J, the junction kept 3 bases outside the gene matches. The V gene's germline CDR1 is MDHEN and CDR2 SYDVKM. The length of the CDR3 is 13 residues. CDR3 nucleotides: TGTGCCAGCAGTGGACAGGTCCATCAGCCCCAGCATTTT. It specifies CASSGQVHQPQHF.